This TCR beta chain is drawn from a study of T cell responses to AZD1222 COVID-19 vaccine. The wider study: Second-dose timings of about 4 or about 12 weeks were pooled.

Repertoires were generated with immunoSEQ multiplex PCR, while TCRdb's copy carries only in-frame clones and drops some. This repertoire shows over 130,000 clones, roughly 90% found once; its top ten account for approximately 4.5%. Germline CDR1 SGHTA, CDR2 FQGTGA. V lost 2 bases, J lost 4 bases, and 11 bases lay in between. The CDR3 runs to 14 residues. This clone was recorded once. The antigen is unknown. Findings of the study overall: Baseline testing showed seropositivity in only 5 or 6 AZD1222 recipients. Repertoires were obtained only post-peak T cell response.

The sequenced sample was peripheral blood, obtained on day 0 of AZD1222 vaccination. This receptor was obtained from an adult in good health. The chain recombines TRBV7-3 with TRBJ1-2; no reliable D call. CDR3 nucleotide sequence: TGTGCCAGCAGCTTATTCTCGGGGAGCTATGGCTACACCTTC. Protein: CASSLFSGSYGYTF. Full variable domain (remainder filled in from reference TRBV7-3 and TRBJ1-2): GAGVSQTPSNKVTEKGKYVELRCDPISGHTALYWYRQSLGQGPEFLIYFQGTGAADDSGLPNDRFFAVRPEGSVSTLKIQRTERGDSAVYLCASSLFSGSYGYTFGSGTRLTVV.